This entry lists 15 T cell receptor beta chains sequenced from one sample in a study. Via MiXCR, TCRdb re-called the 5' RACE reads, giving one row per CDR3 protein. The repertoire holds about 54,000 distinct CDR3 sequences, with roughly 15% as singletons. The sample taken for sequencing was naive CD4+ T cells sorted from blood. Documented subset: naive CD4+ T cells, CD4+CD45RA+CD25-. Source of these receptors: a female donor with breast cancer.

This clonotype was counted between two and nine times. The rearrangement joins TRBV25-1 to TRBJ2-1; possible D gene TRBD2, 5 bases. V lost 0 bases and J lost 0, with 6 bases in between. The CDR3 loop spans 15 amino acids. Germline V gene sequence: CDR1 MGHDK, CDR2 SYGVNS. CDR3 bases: TGTGCCAGCAGTGAATACCGGGGCTCCTACAATGAGCAGTTCTTC. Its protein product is CASSEYRGSYNEQFF.

The CDR3 region has the DNA TGCAGCGTTGGGGCAATCGCTAACTATGGCTACACCTTC. Protein sequence: CSVGAIANYGYTF. The chain links TRBV29-1 to TRBJ1-2; no reliable D call. CDR1 SQVTM and CDR2 ANQGSEA come from the germline V gene. The CDR3 is made up of 13 amino acids. V lost 4 bases to trimming and J lost 0 bases, with 9 bases between them.

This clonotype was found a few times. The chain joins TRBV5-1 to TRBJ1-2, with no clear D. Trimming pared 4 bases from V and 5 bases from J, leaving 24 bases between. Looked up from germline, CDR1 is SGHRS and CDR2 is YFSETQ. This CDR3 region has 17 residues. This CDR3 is CASSPSSYGSSGYGYTF. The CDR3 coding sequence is TGCGCCAGCAGCCCGTCCTCTTATGGCAGCTCCGGATATGGCTACACCTTC.

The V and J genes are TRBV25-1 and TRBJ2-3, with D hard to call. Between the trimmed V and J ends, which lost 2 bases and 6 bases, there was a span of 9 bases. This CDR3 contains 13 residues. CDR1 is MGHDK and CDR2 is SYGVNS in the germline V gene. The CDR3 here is CASSEHNGDTQYF. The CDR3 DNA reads TGTGCCAGCAGTGAACACAATGGGGATACGCAGTATTTT. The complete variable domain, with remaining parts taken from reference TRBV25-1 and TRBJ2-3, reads EADIYQTPRYLVIGTGKKITLECSQTMGHDKMYWYQQDPGMELHLIHYSYGVNSTEKGDLSSESTVSRIRTEHFPLTLESARPSHTSQYLCASSEHNGDTQYFGPGTRLTVL.

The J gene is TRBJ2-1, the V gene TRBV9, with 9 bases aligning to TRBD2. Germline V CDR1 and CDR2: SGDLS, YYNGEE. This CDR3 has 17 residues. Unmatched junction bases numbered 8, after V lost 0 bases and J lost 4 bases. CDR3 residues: CASSVVGGRAFYNEQFF. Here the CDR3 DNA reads TGTGCCAGCAGCGTAGTAGGCGGGAGGGCCTTTTACAATGAGCAGTTCTTC. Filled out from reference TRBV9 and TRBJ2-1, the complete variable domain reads DSGVTQTPKHLITATGQRVTLRCSPRSGDLSVYWYQQSLDQGLQFLIQYYNGEERAKGNILERFSAQQFPDLHSELNLSSLELGDSALYFCASSVVGGRAFYNEQFFGPGTRLTVL.

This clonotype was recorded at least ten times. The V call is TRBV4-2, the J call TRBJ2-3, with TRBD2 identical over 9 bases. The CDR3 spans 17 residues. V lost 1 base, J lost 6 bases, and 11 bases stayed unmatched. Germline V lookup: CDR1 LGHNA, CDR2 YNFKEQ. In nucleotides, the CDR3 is TGTGCCAGCAGCCAAGCGCCGGGACTAGCCGCCGGGGATACGCAGTATTTT. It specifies CASSQAPGLAAGDTQYF.

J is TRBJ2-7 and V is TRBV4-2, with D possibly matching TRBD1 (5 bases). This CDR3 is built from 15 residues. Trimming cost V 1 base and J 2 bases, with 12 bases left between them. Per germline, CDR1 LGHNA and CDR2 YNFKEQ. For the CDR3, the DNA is TGTGCCAGCAGCCAAGGTACAGGATCGGCCTACGAGCAGTACTTC. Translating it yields CASSQGTGSAYEQYF.

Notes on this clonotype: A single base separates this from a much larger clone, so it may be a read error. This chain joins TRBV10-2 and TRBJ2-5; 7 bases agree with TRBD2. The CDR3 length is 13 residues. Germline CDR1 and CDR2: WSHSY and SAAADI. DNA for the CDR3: TGCGCCAGCAGTGAGTCATCCGGGGGGACCCGGTACTTC. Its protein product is CASSESSGGTRYF.

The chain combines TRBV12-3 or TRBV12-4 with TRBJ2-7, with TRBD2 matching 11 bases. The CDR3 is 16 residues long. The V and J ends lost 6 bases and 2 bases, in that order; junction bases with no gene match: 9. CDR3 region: CASSPLRLAGTYEQYF. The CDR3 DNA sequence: TGTGCCAGCAGCCCACTCAGACTAGCGGGGACCTACGAGCAGTACTTC.

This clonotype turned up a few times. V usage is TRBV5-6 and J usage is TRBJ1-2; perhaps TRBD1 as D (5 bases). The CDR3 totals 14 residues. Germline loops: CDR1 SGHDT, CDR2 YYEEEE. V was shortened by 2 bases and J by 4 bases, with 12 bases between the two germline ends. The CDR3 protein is CASSFQGAGYGYTF. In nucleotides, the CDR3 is TGTGCCAGCAGCTTCCAGGGAGCGGGCTATGGCTACACCTTC.

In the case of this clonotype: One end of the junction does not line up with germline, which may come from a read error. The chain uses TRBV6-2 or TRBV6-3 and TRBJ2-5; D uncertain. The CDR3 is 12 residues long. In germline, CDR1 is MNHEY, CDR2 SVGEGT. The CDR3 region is CANSLTMETQYF. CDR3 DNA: TGTGCCAACAGTTTAACTATGGAGACCCAGTACTTC.

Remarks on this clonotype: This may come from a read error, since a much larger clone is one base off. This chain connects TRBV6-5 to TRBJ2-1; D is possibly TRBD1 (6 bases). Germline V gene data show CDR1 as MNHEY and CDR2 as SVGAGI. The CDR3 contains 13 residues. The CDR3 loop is CGSRWTAYNEQFF. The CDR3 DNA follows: TGTGGCAGCAGGTGGACAGCGTACAATGAGCAGTTCTTC.

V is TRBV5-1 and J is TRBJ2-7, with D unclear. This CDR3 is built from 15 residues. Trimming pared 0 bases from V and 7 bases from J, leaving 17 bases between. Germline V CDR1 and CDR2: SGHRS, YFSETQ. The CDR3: CASSLVQTPTGEQYF. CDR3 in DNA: TGCGCCAGCAGCTTGGTACAAACTCCGACCGGGGAGCAGTACTTC.

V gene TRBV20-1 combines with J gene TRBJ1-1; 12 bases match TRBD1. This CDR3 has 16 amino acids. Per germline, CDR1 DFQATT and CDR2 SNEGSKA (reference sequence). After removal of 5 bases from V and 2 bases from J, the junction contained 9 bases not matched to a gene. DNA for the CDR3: TGCAGTGCTGGACGAAGGGACAGGGGGCTCAACACTGAAGCTTTCTTT. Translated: CSAGRRDRGLNTEAFF.

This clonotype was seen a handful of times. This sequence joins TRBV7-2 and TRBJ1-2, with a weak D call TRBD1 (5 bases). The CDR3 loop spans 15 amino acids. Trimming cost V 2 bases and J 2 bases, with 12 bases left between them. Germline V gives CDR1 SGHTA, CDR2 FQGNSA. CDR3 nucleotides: TGTGCCAGCAGCTTATCGGCAGGGTCGAACTATGGCTACACCTTC. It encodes CASSLSAGSNYGYTF.